A selection of T cell receptor beta chains follows, all from one sample in a study of TIL therapy for anti-PD-1-resistant metastatic lung cancer. Profiled with immunoSEQ multiplex PCR; TCRdb holds only in-frame clones, not every one. The sample includes roughly 20,000 clones, 60% to 80% of them seen just once. This material consisted of blood, taken at baseline. The source is a person aged 25-85 years with non-small cell lung cancer. Both conserved end residues are part of each CDR3. A D gene is named only where the DNA matches it firmly. A clone size is listed for some rows: how often the clone was seen (once, few, many), or a class if it is expanded.

d_call	v_call	j_call	clone_size	cdr3_aa	cdr3_nt
TRBD1	TRBV19	TRBJ1-1	NA	CASSSGGWNTEAFF	TGTGCCAGTAGTTCAGGGGGGTGGAACACTGAAGCTTTCTTT
NA	TRBV10-3	TRBJ1-2	NA	CAISRGEVGYGYTF	TGTGCCATCTCACGAGGGGAGGTGGGGTATGGCTACACCTTC
TRBD2	TRBV7-2	TRBJ2-2	NA	CASSLGGGGTGELFF	TGTGCCAGCAGCTTGGGGGGGGGAGGAACCGGGGAGCTGTTTTTT
NA	TRBV7-2	TRBJ2-6	NA	CASSPQVLTGANVLTF	TGTGCCAGCAGCCCGCAAGTATTGACTGGGGCCAACGTCCTGACTTTC
NA	TRBV2	TRBJ2-5	NA	CAGRTLEETQYF	TGTGCCGGGCGGACCCTGGAAGAGACCCAGTACTTC
NA	TRBV18	TRBJ1-6	few	CASSHRISSSPLHF	TGTGCCAGCTCCCACAGGATCTCGTCTTCACCCCTCCACTTT
NA	TRBV18	TRBJ1-1	once	CASSPPEGALNTEAFF	TGTGCCAGCTCACCACCCGAAGGGGCATTGAACACTGAAGCTTTCTTT
TRBD1	TRBV5-1	TRBJ2-2	NA	CASSSGQTNTGELFF	TGCGCCAGCAGCTCGGGACAGACGAACACCGGGGAGCTGTTTTTT
NA	TRBV7-6	TRBJ1-3	NA	CASSLTPERGNTIYF	TGTGCCAGCAGCTTAACCCCTGAACGAGGAAACACCATATATTTT
NA	TRBV3-1/TRBV3-2	TRBJ2-3	NA	CASSPVGGGGTTQYF	TGTGCCAGCAGCCCCGTTGGAGGAGGGGGGACCACGCAGTATTTT
NA	TRBV10-3	TRBJ1-3	NA	CAISGTLKGPGNTIYF	TGTGCCATCAGTGGGACATTGAAGGGGCCTGGAAACACCATATATTTT
NA	TRBV3-1/TRBV3-2	TRBJ2-5	NA	CASSRDSEETQYF	TGTGCCAGCAGCCGGGACTCCGAAGAGACCCAGTACTTC
TRBD1	TRBV18	TRBJ1-4	NA	CASSPRRQGATNEKLFF	TGTGCCAGCTCACCAAGAAGACAGGGAGCAACTAATGAAAAACTGTTTTTT
NA	TRBV5-6	TRBJ2-6	NA	CASSFRSGANVLTF	TGTGCCAGCAGCTTTAGGTCAGGGGCCAACGTCCTGACTTTC
TRBD2	TRBV2	TRBJ2-3	NA	CASSPGLAGADTQYF	TGTGCCAGCAGTCCGGGACTAGCGGGGGCAGATACGCAGTATTTT
NA	TRBV19	TRBJ2-1	NA	CASSGDYNEQFF	TGTGCCAGTAGCGGAGACTACAATGAGCAGTTCTTC
NA	TRBV6-5	TRBJ2-2	NA	CAGSRSRETGELFF	TGTGCCGGGTCGAGGTCACGGGAGACCGGGGAGCTGTTTTTT
TRBD2	TRBV6-5	TRBJ2-2	once	CASSYGASGTTGELFF	TGTGCCAGCAGTTACGGGGCTAGCGGGACCACCGGGGAGCTGTTTTTT
NA	TRBV7-6	TRBJ2-3	NA	CASSLSGGSRAQYF	TGTGCCAGCAGCTTATCGGGCGGGTCGCGTGCGCAGTATTTT